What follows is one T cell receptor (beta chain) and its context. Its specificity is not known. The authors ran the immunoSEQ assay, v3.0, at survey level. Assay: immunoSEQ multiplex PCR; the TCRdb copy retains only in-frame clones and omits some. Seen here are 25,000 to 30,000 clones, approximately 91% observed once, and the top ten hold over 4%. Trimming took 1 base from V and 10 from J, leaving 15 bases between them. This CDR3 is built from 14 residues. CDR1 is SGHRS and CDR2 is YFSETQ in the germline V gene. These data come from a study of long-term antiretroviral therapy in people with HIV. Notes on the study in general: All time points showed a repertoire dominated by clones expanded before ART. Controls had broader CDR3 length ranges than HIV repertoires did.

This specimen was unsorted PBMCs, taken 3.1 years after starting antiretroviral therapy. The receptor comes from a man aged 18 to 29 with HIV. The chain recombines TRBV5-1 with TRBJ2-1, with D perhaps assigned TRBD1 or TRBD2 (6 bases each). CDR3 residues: CASSLTWGAGEQFF. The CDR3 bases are TGCGCCAGCAGCTTGACGTGGGGGGCAGGGGAGCAGTTCTTC.